The source of this T cell receptor (beta chain) is a study of shared clonotypes between healthy human individuals. Overall study results and limits: Around 5% of naive CD4 clonotypes were common to a few donors.

Subsets obtained from CD4+ cells comprised CD45RA+ naive and CD45RA-negative memory cells. Details on this clone: Its antigen is not identified.

V shed 4 bases, J shed 7 bases, and the junction held 10 bases outside the gene matches. Germline-derived CDR1 and CDR2 are SGHVS and FQNEAQ. This CDR3 spans 14 amino acids. Profiling relied on immunoSEQ multiplex PCR, and the TCRdb table lists in-frame clones only, not all of them. The table records over a million clones, 70% to 80% of them present only once. The sample was memory CD4+ T cells from PBMCs. Noted subset: CD45RA-negative fraction. This TCR came from a man between 18 and 29 years old in good health. Some clones in this sample may be carry-over from other donors' samples. V and J are TRBV7-8 and TRBJ2-7; 7 bases line up with TRBD1. DNA for the CDR3: TGTGCCAGCAGCTCAAGGACAGGATCCCTTGAGCAGTACTTC. Its protein product is CASSSRTGSLEQYF.